The T cell receptor beta chain under discussion was sequenced for a study of T cells after yellow fever vaccination (dated by TCRdb to between 2017 and 2020). As for the study more broadly: Libraries from fractions with low cell numbers were prepared with the SMART-Seq v4 Ultra Low Input RNA kit. To track T-cell clones before and after primary and booster YFV17D yellow fever vaccination, bulk TCR alpha and beta repertoires were sequenced longitudinally. The cohort comprised two healthy male donors, one aged 18 to 29 and one aged 30 to 40 years. Blood was collected at multiple timepoints before and after primary and secondary immunization, and bulk PBMC replicates and cell subsets were isolated. Summary of the overall study and its limitations: A small fraction of clonotypes appeared in both the CD4 and CD8 compartments, likely as a result of convergent recombination. FACS-sorted repertoires could contain abundant contaminating clonotypes from the bulk population, so computational filtering was required. The study included only two donors, which limits how far the findings can be generalized. Compared with the primary T-cell response, the secondary T-cell response was weaker but faster, peaking on day 5 rather than day 15. Most clones expanded after primary vaccination (around 96% of CD4 and about 85% of CD8) were re-detected after the booster, suggesting that broad memory maintenance occurred.

From the cysteine through the phenylalanine, the CDR3 covers 14 amino acids. Just CDR3 DNA is preserved here, 42 bases in frame from base 1. The junction shows trimming of 3 bases on V and 4 bases on J, plus 12 bases between the germline ends. Per the germline V gene (reference sequence), SGHKS is the CDR1 and YYEKEE is the CDR2. The sample's treatment or condition label, decoded: live attenuated yellow fever vaccine strain. A standard Ficoll-Paque protocol was used to isolate PBMCs from peripheral blood. With anti-CD3 and anti-CD8 staining plus a dextramer loaded with the yellow fever NS4B epitope peptide, the researchers sorted epitope-specific CD8 T cells. RNA was extracted with TriZol from bulk PBMCs, CD4 and CD8 fractions, and dextramer-positive and dextramer-negative fractions. Synthesis of TCR cDNA relied on 5'RACE template switching, a step that introduced a universal primer site along with unique molecular identifiers. cDNA synthesis was primed from both the TCR alpha and TCR beta constant segments. Library amplification involved two PCR steps, and the second step added sample barcodes and sequencing adapters. Sequencing of libraries was performed on Illumina HiSeq 2500 (2x100 bp) or NovaSeq (2x150 bp). The source study handled its data this way. Reads were demultiplexed and collapsed into UMI consensus sequences with MIGEC, and V(D)J alignment was performed with MiXCR. Vaccine-responding clonotypes were identified with edgeR using replicate PBMC samples, with FDR below 0.01 and a log2 fold change above 5 up to day 15 being required. CD4 or CD8 identity was assigned to each bulk clonotype according to whether the clonotype was present at higher abundance in the sequenced CD4 repertoire or the sequenced CD8 repertoire. A clonotype counted as NS4B-specific if enriched at least 10-fold in dextramer-positive versus dextramer-negative fractions, with CD4-biased clonotypes left out. TCRdb passed the public sequencing reads through fastp at Q25 and MiXCR, retaining productive beta sequences. For every CDR3 protein sequence, its rows merge into one entry that carries the most common genes and DNA. It is TCRdb's table, rather than the study itself, that gives the V and J calls and clone size. The sample records more than 65,000 distinct CDR3 sequences, about an eighth of which are singletons. The ten biggest clones cover 20% to 25% of the sample.

This clonotype appeared a few times. No quality values exist for individual bases; no much larger clone is one base distant. The sequence joins TRBV5-5 to TRBJ2-3, with the D gene not clear enough to name. Sequenced here: CD8+ T cells not binding an NS4B(214-222) dextramer, sorted from PBMCs, sampled about 20 days after the first yellow fever vaccination. The cell subset or site label, as the study defines it: NS4B epitope dextramer-negative CD8 T cells. The source is a man aged 18 to 29 who received the YFV17D yellow fever vaccine. Here the CDR3 is given as CASSSSSRADTQYF. The nucleotide sequence reads as follows: TGTGCCAGCAGCTCCTCGAGCCGAGCAGATACGCAGTATTTT.